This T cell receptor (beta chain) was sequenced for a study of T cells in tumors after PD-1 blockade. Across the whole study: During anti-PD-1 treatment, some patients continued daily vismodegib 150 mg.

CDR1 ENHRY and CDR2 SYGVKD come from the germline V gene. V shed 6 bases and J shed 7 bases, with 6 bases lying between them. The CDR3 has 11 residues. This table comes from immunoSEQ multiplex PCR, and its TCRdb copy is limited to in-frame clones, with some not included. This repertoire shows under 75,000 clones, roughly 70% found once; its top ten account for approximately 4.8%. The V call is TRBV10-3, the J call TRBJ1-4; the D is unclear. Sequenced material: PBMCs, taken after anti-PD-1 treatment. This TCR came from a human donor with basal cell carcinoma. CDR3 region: CAISPGEKLFF. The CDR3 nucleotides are TGTGCCATCAGCCCCGGTGAAAAACTGTTTTTT.